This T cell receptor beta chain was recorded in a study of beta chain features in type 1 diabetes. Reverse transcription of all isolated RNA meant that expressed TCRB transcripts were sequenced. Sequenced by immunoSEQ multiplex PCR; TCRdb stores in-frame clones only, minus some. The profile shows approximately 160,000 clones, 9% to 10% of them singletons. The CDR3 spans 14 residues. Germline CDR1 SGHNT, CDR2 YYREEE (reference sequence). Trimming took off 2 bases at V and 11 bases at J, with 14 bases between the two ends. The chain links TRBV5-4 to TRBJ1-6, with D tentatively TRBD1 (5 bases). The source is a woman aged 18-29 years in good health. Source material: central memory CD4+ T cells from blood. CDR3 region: CASSFQGRSAPLHF. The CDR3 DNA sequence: TGTGCCAGCAGCTTTCAGGGCAGGAGCGCACCCCTCCACTTT.